This entry features one TCR beta chain sequence. Its target is not known. The data were taken from a study of T cell responses to AZD1222 COVID-19 vaccine. Pooled together were second doses at about 4 or about 12 weeks. General observations from the study: Donors in the cohort were predominantly white British and more often female, and clonal diversity was possibly underestimated. Seropositivity was recorded at baseline in only 6 or 7 AZD1222 recipients. With dominance at 160-218 and 743-854, vaccine-associated CD4 TCRs spanned spike.

Germline values: CDR1 PRHDT, CDR2 FYEKMQ (reference sequence). There are 15 residues in the CDR3. V lost 6 bases, J lost 1 base, and 8 bases stayed unmatched. Produced via immunoSEQ multiplex PCR; TCRdb's table is partial and in-frame only. The data contain roughly 110,000 clones, 85% to 95% of them seen just once; the ten biggest clones take up around 5.9%. The chain carries TRBV13 and TRBJ1-2; 7 nucleotides agree with TRBD1. The sample here was peripheral blood, taken 28 days after the second AZD1222 dose. This clonotype originated in an adult who received the AZD1222 COVID-19 vaccine. The DNA of the CDR3 is TGTGCCAGCAGAATCGAGGGGGCGCTTAACTATGGCTACACCTTC. Protein sequence: CASRIEGALNYGYTF.